The T cell receptor (beta chain) under discussion was sequenced for a study of shared clonotypes between healthy human individuals. Looking at the study overall: Three plates each covered CD4 naive and memory; CD8 naive two, CD8 memory one.

Study conclusions and caveats: When compared with the clonotypes that were shared by all four sorted-subset donors, the non-shared clonotypes turned out to have lower generation probabilities. Sampling used blood alone; tissue repertoires probably differ.

V shed 3 bases and J 8 bases; nucleotides not matched to a gene: 8. The V gene's germline CDR1 is LNHDA and CDR2 SQIVND (reference sequence). The CDR3 runs to 15 residues. As regards this clone: Its target is unknown.

About 30,000 T cell genomes (around 200 ng DNA) went into each sorted-subset replicate. Measured with immunoSEQ multiplex PCR; TCRdb has only the in-frame clones, and not every one. The repertoire holds roughly 520,000 clones, with around 95% as singletons. The clonotype comes from a woman in her thirties in good health. The rearrangement joins TRBV19 to TRBJ1-4; 8 positions agree with TRBD1. What was sequenced was naive CD4+ T cells sorted from blood. Documented subset: CD45RA+ positively selected. CDR3 in DNA: TGTGCCAGTAGTATTGTATTACAGGGGGGGGAAAAACTGTTTTTT. It codes for CASSIVLQGGEKLFF.